One sample yielded the 25 T cell receptor beta chains listed below, sequenced in a study of T cell responses to AZD1222 COVID-19 vaccine. Sequenced by immunoSEQ multiplex PCR; TCRdb stores in-frame clones only, minus some. This sample has about 97,000 clones, with around nine tenths found just once. The sequenced sample was peripheral blood, obtained on day 0 of AZD1222 vaccination. The source of these receptors is an adult in good health.

The V gene is TRBV19, the J gene TRBJ2-7; tentative D call: TRBD1 (6 bases). The V and J ends lost 8 bases and 0 bases respectively, with 11 bases between them. The CDR3 consists of 13 residues. CDR1 and CDR2 (germline): LNHDA, SQIVND (reference sequence). Here the CDR3 reads CASATGSSYEQYF. The CDR3 coding sequence is TGTGCCAGTGCAACAGGGTCCTCCTACGAGCAGTACTTC.

The V call is TRBV4-3, the J call TRBJ2-3; D unresolved. The CDR3 contains 15 residues. Looked up from germline, CDR1 is LGHNA and CDR2 is YSLEER. V lost 0 bases and J lost 2, with 9 bases in between. The CDR3 region has the DNA TGCGCCAGCAGCCAAGATGGAGAGCCCACAGATACGCAGTATTTT. As protein: CASSQDGEPTDTQYF.

This chain links TRBV6-5 with TRBJ1-4; D is perhaps TRBD1 (5 bases). This CDR3 contains 13 residues. Germline values: CDR1 MNHEY, CDR2 SVGAGI. V lost 7 bases, J lost 6 bases, and 12 bases lay in between. The CDR3 DNA follows: TGTGCCAGCATCCCGGGGGGATATGAAAAACTGTTTTTT. The encoded protein is CASIPGGYEKLFF.

The chain uses TRBV5-1 and TRBJ2-5; the match to TRBD1 covers 10 bases. Germline V gives CDR1 SGHRS, CDR2 YFSETQ. The J segment lost 4 bases and the V segment lost 8 bases, leaving 8 bases of the junction unmatched. CDR3 length: 14 residues. CDR3 in amino acids: CASFLTGGGETQYF. CDR3 sequence (DNA): TGCGCCAGTTTCTTGACAGGGGGCGGAGAGACCCAGTACTTC.

J is TRBJ2-7 and V is TRBV15; TRBD1 might be the D (5 bases). The CDR3 totals 14 residues. Looked up from germline, CDR1 is LNHNV and CDR2 is YYDKDF (reference sequence). V was clipped by 0 bases and J by 6 bases, with 12 bases between them. DNA for the CDR3: TGTGCCACCAGCAGAGATGCAGGGTTCGGCGAGCAGTACTTC. Protein sequence: CATSRDAGFGEQYF.

The V call is TRBV3-1 (or the pseudogene TRBV3-2), the J call TRBJ2-7; D may be TRBD1 (6 bases). Trimming shortened V by 2 bases and J by 2 bases, and 10 bases separated the two germline ends. There are 14 residues in the CDR3. Looked up from germline, CDR1 is LGHDT and CDR2 is YNNKEL (reference sequence). The CDR3 loop reads CASSQRDKPYEQYF. Here the CDR3 DNA reads TGTGCCAGCAGCCAAAGGGACAAGCCCTACGAGCAGTACTTC.

The chain joins TRBV7-2 to TRBJ1-6; the D gene is possibly TRBD1 (6 bases). With 4 bases removed from V and 0 bases from J, the gap between germline ends came to 10 bases. The germline CDR1 and CDR2 sequences are SGHTA and FQGNSA. The CDR3 length is 16 residues. This chain's CDR3 is CASSSRGPSYNSPLHF. The CDR3 DNA sequence: TGTGCCAGCAGCTCTCGGGGGCCCTCCTATAATTCACCCCTCCACTTT.

The CDR3 here is CASSPGRHYGYTF. The CDR3 DNA reads as TGTGCCAGCAGCCCCGGCCGACACTATGGCTACACCTTC. The chain has TRBV3-1 (or the pseudogene TRBV3-2) and TRBJ1-2; D not certain. V was pared by 4 bases and J by 3 bases, with 9 bases between. The CDR3 extends over 13 amino acids. Germline V gene data show CDR1 as LGHDT and CDR2 as YNNKEL (reference sequence).

The rearrangement joins TRBV4-3 to TRBJ2-7; D not certain. The CDR3 totals 16 residues. Germline V gene lookup returns CDR1 LGHNA and CDR2 YSLEER. Trimming pared 0 bases from V and 0 bases from J, leaving 12 bases between. CDR3 bases: TGCGCCAGCAGCCAAGATTTCGCGGTCAGCTCCTACGAGCAGTACTTC. Translated: CASSQDFAVSSYEQYF.

The chain recombines TRBV28 with TRBJ1-4; D is unresolved. Trimming removed 6 bases from V and 8 bases from J, with 19 bases in between. The CDR3 consists of 15 residues. The germline gives CDR1 MDHEN, CDR2 SYDVKM. In DNA, the CDR3 is TGTGCCAGCAGCGCTGGTCTCTCCCTACGAGAAAAACTGTTTTTT. This codes for CASSAGLSLREKLFF.

This sequence joins TRBV19 and TRBJ1-2, with D uncertain. V was pared by 3 bases and J by 0 bases, with 11 bases between. Germline CDR1 and CDR2: LNHDA and SQIVND (reference sequence). The CDR3 has 15 amino acids. The CDR3 reads CASSMRQVANYGYTF. The CDR3 DNA is TGTGCCAGTAGTATGCGGCAGGTAGCTAACTATGGCTACACCTTC.

The J gene is TRBJ1-2, the V gene TRBV20-1, with D unclear. This CDR3 contains 11 residues. Germline assignment: CDR1 DFQATT and CDR2 SNEGSKA (reference sequence). V was pared by 1 base and J by 2 bases, with 2 bases between. The CDR3 reads CSARVNYGYTF. DNA for the CDR3: TGCAGTGCTAGAGTGAACTATGGCTACACCTTC.

The chain joins TRBV2 to TRBJ1-5; D may be TRBD1 (6 bases). CDR1 and CDR2 from the germline V gene are SNHLY and FYNNEI. V was shortened by 2 bases and J by 6 bases, with 11 bases between the two germline ends. The CDR3 sequence is 14 residues long. The CDR3 region is CASSESVRGQPQHF. CDR3 sequence (DNA): TGTGCCAGCAGTGAATCGGTCAGGGGTCAGCCCCAGCATTTT. The entire variable domain, with the rest obtained from reference TRBV2 and TRBJ1-5, is as follows: EPEVTQTPSHQVTQMGQEVILRCVPISNHLYFYWYRQILGQKVEFLVSFYNNEISEKSEIFDDQFSVERPDGSNFTLKIRSTKLEDSAMYFCASSESVRGQPQHFGDGTRLSIL.

The chain carries TRBV6-5 and TRBJ1-1; unclear D gene. This CDR3 has 15 amino acids. CDR1 and CDR2 from the germline V gene are MNHEY and SVGAGI. V shed 1 base and J shed 0 bases, with 9 bases lying between them. The CDR3 DNA follows: TGTGCCAGCAGTTACTTCGACGGACTGAACACTGAAGCTTTCTTT. Translation gives CASSYFDGLNTEAFF.

The CDR3 protein is CATSQSTSGGSRFF. The CDR3 DNA sequence: TGTGCCACCAGCCAATCGACTAGCGGGGGATCGCGGTTCTTC. This rearrangement joins TRBV24-1 to TRBJ2-1, with 12 bases matching TRBD2. The germline V gene has CDR1 KGHDR and CDR2 SFDVKD. The V and J ends lost 7 bases and 15 bases, in that order; junction bases with no gene match: 12. This CDR3 has 14 residues.

This clone was seen once. This CDR3 reads CASSSPGGGNTDTQYF. DNA of the CDR3: TGTGCCAGCAGTTCTCCTGGGGGGGGGAACACAGATACGCAGTATTTT. The V and J genes are TRBV25-1 and TRBJ2-3; 7 bases map to TRBD2. Germline loops: CDR1 MGHDK, CDR2 SYGVNS. V trimming: 5 bases; J trimming: 2 bases; junction bases outside the gene matches: 10. The CDR3 sequence is 16 residues long.

The chain has TRBV6-7 and TRBJ2-6; D ambiguous. Being an ORF, TRBV6-7 has a function that is uncertain. The CDR3 spans 20 residues. V gave up 7 bases and J gave up 0 bases, with 25 bases separating them. The CDR3 DNA reads TGTGCCAGCACCACCAGCCCCCAGAATCTCAACCTCTCTGGGGCCAACGTCCTGACTTTC. Translation gives CASTTSPQNLNLSGANVLTF.

The table lists this clone with a few counts. The chain employs TRBV4-1 and TRBJ1-1, with TRBD1 as a possible D gene (5 bases). The CDR3 is 16 residues long. The V gene lost 5 bases and the J gene lost 4 bases, with 20 bases spanning the gap. CDR1 and CDR2 (germline): MGHRA, YSYEKL. CDR3 protein: CASSWTRDPGRTEAFF. The CDR3 DNA reads TGCGCCAGCAGCTGGACCCGGGACCCAGGGCGCACTGAAGCTTTCTTT.

This chain uses TRBV19 with TRBJ1-3, with 8 bases that match TRBD1. The V gene's germline CDR1 is LNHDA and CDR2 SQIVND (reference sequence). The CDR3 covers 16 residues. V was clipped by 4 bases and J by 0 bases; unmatched bases: 5. In DNA form, the CDR3 reads TGTGCCAGTAGTAGGGGACAGGCGAGCTCTGGAAACACCATATATTTT. Translation: CASSRGQASSGNTIYF. The full variable domain, rest sourced from reference TRBV19 and TRBJ1-3, is DGGITQSPKYLFRKEGQNVTLSCEQNLNHDAMYWYRQDPGQGLRLIYYSQIVNDFQKGDIAEGYSVSREKKESFPLTVTSAQKNPTAFYLCASSRGQASSGNTIYFGEGSWLTVV.

There are a few counts of this clone. CDR3 coding DNA: TGTGCCAGCAGCCAAGACTTGACCGGGGAGCTGTTTTTT. Protein sequence: CASSQDLTGELFF. The chain links TRBV14 to TRBJ2-2; D ambiguous. The CDR3 extends over 13 amino acids. Germline assignment: CDR1 SGHDN and CDR2 FVKESK. V was shortened by 0 bases and J by 5 bases, with 4 bases between the two germline ends.

V is TRBV27 and J is TRBJ1-2; tentative D call: TRBD1 (6 bases). This CDR3 has 16 amino acids. Trimming stripped 5 bases from V and 4 bases from J, with 20 bases between. CDR1 and CDR2 from the germline V gene are MNHEY and SMNVEV (reference sequence). CDR3 protein: CASSRQFRGTLYGYTF. The CDR3 region has the DNA TGTGCCAGCAGTCGCCAGTTCAGGGGAACCCTCTATGGCTACACCTTC.

The chain recombines TRBV6-4 with TRBJ2-1, with no clear D. Germline-derived CDR1 and CDR2 are MRHNA and SNTAGT. With 3 bases removed from V and 5 bases from J, the gap between germline ends came to 11 bases. The CDR3 spans 14 residues. The CDR3 DNA is TGTGCCAGCAGTGATACTGGAACTGACAATGAGCAGTTCTTC. Amino acid sequence: CASSDTGTDNEQFF.

The chain couples TRBV4-1 to TRBJ1-2; unclear D gene. Germline V gene lookup returns CDR1 MGHRA and CDR2 YSYEKL. The CDR3 has 16 residues. Trimming left V 4 bases short and J 2 bases short, with 17 bases between. The CDR3 loop reads CASSPRYAVPNYGYTF. CDR3 nucleotides: TGCGCCAGCAGCCCAAGATATGCGGTCCCGAACTATGGCTACACCTTC.

V is TRBV2 and J is TRBJ1-1, with unresolved D. CDR3 length: 15 amino acids. Germline CDR1 reads SNHLY; CDR2 reads FYNNEI. V dropped 6 bases and J dropped 1 base, with 15 bases sitting between them. CDR3 nucleotides: TGTGCCAGCAGCGGGTTTGTTACGTCGAACACTGAAGCTTTCTTT. Amino acid sequence: CASSGFVTSNTEAFF. Full variable domain (missing parts from reference TRBV2 and TRBJ1-1): EPEVTQTPSHQVTQMGQEVILRCVPISNHLYFYWYRQILGQKVEFLVSFYNNEISEKSEIFDDQFSVERPDGSNFTLKIRSTKLEDSAMYFCASSGFVTSNTEAFFGQGTRLTVV.

This clone was picked up one time. The CDR3, as DNA: TGTGCCAGCAGCCTAACAGGGGATAATTCACCCCTCCACTTT. Its protein is CASSLTGDNSPLHF. This chain connects TRBV9 to TRBJ1-6, with 7 bases fitting TRBD1. The germline gives CDR1 SGDLS, CDR2 YYNGEE. This CDR3 contains 14 residues. V gave up 4 bases and J gave up 5 bases; unmatched junction bases: 3. The variable domain in full, completed from reference TRBV9 and TRBJ1-6, reads DSGVTQTPKHLITATGQRVTLRCSPRSGDLSVYWYQQSLDQGLQFLIQYYNGEERAKGNILERFSAQQFPDLHSELNLSSLELGDSALYFCASSLTGDNSPLHFGNGTRLTVT.